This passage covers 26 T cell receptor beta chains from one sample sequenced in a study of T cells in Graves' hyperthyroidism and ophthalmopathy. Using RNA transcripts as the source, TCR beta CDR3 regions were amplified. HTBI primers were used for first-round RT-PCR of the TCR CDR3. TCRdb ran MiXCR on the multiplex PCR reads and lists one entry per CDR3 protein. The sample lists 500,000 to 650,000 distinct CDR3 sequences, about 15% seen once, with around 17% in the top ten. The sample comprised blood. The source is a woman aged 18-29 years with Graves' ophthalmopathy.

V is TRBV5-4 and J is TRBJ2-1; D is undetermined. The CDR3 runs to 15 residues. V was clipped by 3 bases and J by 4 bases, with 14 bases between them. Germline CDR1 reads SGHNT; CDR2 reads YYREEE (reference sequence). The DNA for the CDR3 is TGTGCCAGCAGCTCAAGGGCCGGATATTACAATGAGCAGTTCTTC. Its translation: CASSSRAGYYNEQFF.

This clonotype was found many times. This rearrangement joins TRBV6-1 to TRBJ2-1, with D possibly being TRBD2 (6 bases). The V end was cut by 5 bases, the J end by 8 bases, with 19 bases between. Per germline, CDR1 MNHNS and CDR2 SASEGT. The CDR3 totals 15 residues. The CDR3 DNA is TGTGCCAGCAGTTCCCGACCGTGGGTAGCGGATGAGCAGTTCTTC. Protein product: CASSSRPWVADEQFF.

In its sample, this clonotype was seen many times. CDR3 sequence reads: CASRGEQGPNTEAFF. CDR3 bases: TGTGCCAGCAGGGGGGAACAGGGTCCGAACACTGAAGCTTTCTTT. The rearrangement links TRBV2 to TRBJ1-1, with TRBD1 as a possible D gene (6 bases). CDR1 is SNHLY, CDR2 FYNNEI, per germline. Deletions cut 6 bases from V and 1 base from J, with 15 bases between. The CDR3 loop spans 15 amino acids.

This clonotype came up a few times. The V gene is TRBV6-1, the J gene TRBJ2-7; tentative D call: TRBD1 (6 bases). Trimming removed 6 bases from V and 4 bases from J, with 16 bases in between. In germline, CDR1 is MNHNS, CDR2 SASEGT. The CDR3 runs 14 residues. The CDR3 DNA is TGTGCCAGCAGCCCAAGGGGGTGGTCGTACGAGCAGTACTTC. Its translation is CASSPRGWSYEQYF.

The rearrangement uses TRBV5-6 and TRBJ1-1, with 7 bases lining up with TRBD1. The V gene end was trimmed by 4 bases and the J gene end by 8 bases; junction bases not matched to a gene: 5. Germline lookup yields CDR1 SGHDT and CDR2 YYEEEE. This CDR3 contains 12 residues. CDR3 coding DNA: TGTGCCAGCAGCGGACAGGAAAAGGAAGCTTTCTTT. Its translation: CASSGQEKEAFF.

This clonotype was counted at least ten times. CDR3 nucleotides: TGCAGTGCTAGGCCCTTAGGGTCCAGCGGGATGGCTGAGCAGTTCTTC. This codes for CSARPLGSSGMAEQFF. The chain carries TRBV20-1 and TRBJ2-1; TRBD2 agrees at 7 bases. Germline CDR1 and CDR2: DFQATT and SNEGSKA (reference sequence). V lost 3 bases to trimming and J lost 9 bases; unmatched junction nucleotides: 17. CDR3 length equals 16 residues.

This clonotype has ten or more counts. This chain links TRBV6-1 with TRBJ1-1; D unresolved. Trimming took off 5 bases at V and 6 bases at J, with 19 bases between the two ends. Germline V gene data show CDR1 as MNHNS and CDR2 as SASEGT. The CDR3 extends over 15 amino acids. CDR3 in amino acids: CASSSMRWNGAEAFF. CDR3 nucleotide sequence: TGTGCCAGCAGTTCGATGAGGTGGAATGGCGCTGAAGCTTTCTTT.

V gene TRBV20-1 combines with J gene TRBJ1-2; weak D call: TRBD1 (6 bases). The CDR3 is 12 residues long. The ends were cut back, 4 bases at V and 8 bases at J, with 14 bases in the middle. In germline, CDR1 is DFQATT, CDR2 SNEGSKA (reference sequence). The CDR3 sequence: CSAIGGRGGYTF. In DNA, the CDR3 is TGCAGTGCTATCGGGGGGCGTGGGGGCTACACCTTC.

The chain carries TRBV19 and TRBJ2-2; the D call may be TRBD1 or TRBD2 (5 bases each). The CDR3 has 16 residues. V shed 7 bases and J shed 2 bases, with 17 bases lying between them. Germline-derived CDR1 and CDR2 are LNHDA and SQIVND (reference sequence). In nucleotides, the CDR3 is TGTGCCAGTACCCCCCAGGGACGGAGCAACACCGGGGAGCTGTTTTTT. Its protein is CASTPQGRSNTGELFF.

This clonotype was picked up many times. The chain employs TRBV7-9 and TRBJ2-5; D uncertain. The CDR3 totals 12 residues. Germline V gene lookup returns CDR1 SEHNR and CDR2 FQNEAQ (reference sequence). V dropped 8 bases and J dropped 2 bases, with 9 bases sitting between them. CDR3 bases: TGTGCCAGCGGGTACCCACAAGAGACCCAGTACTTC. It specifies CASGYPQETQYF.

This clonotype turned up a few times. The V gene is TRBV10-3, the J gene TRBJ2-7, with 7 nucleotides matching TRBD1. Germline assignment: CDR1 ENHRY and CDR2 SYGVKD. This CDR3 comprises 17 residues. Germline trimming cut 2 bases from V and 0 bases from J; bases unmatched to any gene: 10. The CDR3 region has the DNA TGTGCCATCAGTGAGAATGCAGGGACAGCACGCTCCTACGAGCAGTACTTC. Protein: CAISENAGTARSYEQYF.

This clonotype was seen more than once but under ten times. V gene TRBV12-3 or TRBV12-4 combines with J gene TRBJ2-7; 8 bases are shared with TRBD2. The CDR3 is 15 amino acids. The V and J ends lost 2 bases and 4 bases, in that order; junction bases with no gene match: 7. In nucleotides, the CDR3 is TGTGCCAGCAGTTTAATAAGCGGGGGCTCATACGAGCAGTACTTC. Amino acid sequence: CASSLISGGSYEQYF.

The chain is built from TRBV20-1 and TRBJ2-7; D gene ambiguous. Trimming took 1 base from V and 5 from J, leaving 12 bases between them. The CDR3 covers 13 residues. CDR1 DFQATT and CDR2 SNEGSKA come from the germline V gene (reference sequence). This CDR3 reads CSARGQILNEQYF. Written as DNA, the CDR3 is TGCAGTGCTAGAGGGCAGATACTAAACGAGCAGTACTTC.

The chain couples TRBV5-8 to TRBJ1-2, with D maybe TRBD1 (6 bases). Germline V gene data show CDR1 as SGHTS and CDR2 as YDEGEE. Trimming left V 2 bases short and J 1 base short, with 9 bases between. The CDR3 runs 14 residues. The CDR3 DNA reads TGTGCCAGCAGCTTTGGAGGGGGTAACTATGGCTACACCTTC. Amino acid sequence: CASSFGGGNYGYTF.

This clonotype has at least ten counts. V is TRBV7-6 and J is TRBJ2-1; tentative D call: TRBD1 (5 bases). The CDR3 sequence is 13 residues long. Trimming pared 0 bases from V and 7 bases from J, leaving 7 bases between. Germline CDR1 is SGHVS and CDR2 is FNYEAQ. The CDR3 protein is CASSLADSNEQFF. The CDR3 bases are TGTGCCAGCAGCTTAGCCGACAGTAATGAGCAGTTCTTC.

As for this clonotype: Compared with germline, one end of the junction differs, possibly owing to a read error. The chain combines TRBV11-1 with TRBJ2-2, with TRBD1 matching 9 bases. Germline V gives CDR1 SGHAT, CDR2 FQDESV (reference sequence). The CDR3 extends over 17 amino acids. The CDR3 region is CASSYRDRAGVYGKLFF. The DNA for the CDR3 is TGTGCCAGCAGCTACCGGGACAGGGCGGGCGTTTACGGGAAGCTGTTTTTT.

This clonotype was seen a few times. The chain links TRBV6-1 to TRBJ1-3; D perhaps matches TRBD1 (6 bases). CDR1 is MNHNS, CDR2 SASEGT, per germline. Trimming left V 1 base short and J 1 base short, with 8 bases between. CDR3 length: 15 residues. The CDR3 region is CASSEEGGSGNTIYF. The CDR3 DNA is TGTGCCAGCAGTGAAGAAGGGGGTTCTGGAAACACCATATATTTT.

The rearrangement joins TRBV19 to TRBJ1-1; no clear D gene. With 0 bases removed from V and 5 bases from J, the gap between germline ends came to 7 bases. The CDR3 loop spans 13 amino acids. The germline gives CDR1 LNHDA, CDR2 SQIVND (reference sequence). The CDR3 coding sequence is TGTGCCAGTAGTATAGAGGGAGGGACTGAAGCTTTCTTT. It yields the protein CASSIEGGTEAFF.

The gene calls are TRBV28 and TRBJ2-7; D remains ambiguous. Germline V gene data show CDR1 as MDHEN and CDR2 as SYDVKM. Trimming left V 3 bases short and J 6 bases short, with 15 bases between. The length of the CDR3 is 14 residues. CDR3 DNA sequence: TGTGCCAGCAGTTTCAGGTTGTCGCGCCGCGAGCAGTACTTC. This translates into CASSFRLSRREQYF.

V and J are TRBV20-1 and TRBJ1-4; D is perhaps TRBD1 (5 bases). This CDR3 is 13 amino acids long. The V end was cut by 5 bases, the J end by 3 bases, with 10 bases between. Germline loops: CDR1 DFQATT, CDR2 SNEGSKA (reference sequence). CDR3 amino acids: CSAWDGSNEKLFF. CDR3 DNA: TGCAGTGCTTGGGACGGCTCTAATGAAAAACTGTTTTTT.

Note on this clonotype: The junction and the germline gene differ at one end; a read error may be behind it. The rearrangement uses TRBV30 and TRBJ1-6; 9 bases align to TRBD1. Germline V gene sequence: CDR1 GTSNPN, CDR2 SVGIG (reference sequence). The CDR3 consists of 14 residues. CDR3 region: CVWLPGQGNSPLHF. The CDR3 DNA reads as TGTGTCTGGTTACCGGGACAGGGAAATTCACCCCTCCACTTT.

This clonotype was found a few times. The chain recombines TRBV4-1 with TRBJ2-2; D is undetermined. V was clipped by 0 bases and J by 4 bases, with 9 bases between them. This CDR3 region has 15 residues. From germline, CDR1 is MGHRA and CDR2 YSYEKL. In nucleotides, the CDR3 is TGCGCCAGCAGCCAAGAAAACATACTCACCGGGGAGCTGTTTTTT. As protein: CASSQENILTGELFF.

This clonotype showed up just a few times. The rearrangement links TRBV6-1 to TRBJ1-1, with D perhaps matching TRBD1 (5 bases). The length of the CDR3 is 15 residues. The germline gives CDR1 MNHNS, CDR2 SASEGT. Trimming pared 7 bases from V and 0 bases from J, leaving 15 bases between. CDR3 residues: CASNRDGGMNTEAFF. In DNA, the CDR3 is TGTGCCAGCAACCGGGACGGCGGGATGAACACTGAAGCTTTCTTT.

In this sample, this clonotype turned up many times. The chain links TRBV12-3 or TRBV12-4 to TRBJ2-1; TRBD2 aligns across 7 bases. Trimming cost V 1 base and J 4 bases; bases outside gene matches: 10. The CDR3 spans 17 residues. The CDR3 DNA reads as TGTGCCAGCAGTTTAGATGAACGGCTAGCGGAATACAATGAGCAGTTCTTC. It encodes CASSLDERLAEYNEQFF.

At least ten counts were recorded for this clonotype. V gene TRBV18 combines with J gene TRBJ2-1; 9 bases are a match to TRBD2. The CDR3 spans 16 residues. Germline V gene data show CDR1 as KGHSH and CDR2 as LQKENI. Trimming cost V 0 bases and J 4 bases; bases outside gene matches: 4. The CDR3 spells CASSPPSGGIYNEQFF. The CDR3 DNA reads TGTGCCAGCTCACCACCTAGCGGGGGAATATACAATGAGCAGTTCTTC.

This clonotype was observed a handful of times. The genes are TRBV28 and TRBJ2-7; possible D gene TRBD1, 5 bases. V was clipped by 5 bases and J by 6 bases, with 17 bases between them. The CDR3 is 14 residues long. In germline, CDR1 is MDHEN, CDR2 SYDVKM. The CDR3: CASSPGPATGEQYF. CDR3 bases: TGTGCCAGCAGTCCAGGGCCTGCGACCGGCGAGCAGTACTTC.